The sequence of this T cell receptor beta chain was determined in a study of control samples from healthy donors and cancer patients. Clones were sequenced by immunoSEQ multiplex PCR, and TCRdb holds only the in-frame ones, with some missing. The repertoire holds 90,000 to 120,000 clones, almost 85% seen once, with around 6.4% in the top ten. Trimming pared 2 bases from V and 2 bases from J, leaving 6 bases between. The CDR3 runs to 13 residues. Germline V lookup: CDR1 SGDLS, CDR2 YYNGEE. This clone was seen a handful of times. The receptor's source is a young man in good health. Source material: blood. The chain carries TRBV9 and TRBJ2-3; D is ambiguous. The CDR3 coding sequence is TGTGCCAGCAGCGTCATCCTCACAGATACGCAGTATTTT. Protein: CASSVILTDTQYF.